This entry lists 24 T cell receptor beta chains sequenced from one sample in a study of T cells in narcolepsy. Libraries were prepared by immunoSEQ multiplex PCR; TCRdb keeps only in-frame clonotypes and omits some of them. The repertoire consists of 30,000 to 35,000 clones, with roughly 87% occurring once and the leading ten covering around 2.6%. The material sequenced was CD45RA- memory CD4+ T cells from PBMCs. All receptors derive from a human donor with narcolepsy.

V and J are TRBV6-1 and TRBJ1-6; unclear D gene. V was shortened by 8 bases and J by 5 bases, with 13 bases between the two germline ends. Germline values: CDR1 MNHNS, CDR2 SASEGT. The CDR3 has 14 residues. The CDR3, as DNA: TGTGCCAGCGAGGGAGTTCTTGATAATTCACCCCTCCACTTT. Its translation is CASEGVLDNSPLHF.

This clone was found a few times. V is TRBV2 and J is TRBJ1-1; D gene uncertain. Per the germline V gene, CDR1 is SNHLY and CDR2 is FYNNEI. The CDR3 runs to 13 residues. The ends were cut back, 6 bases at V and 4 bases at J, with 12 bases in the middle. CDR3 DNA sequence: TGTGCCAGCAGGGGAGACCGAGGCACTGAAGCTTTCTTT. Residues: CASRGDRGTEAFF.

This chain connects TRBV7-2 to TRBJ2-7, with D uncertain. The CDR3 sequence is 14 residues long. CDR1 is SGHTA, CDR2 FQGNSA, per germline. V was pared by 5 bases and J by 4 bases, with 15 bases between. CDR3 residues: CASSRRMGVYEQYF. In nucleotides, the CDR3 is TGTGCCAGCAGCAGGCGAATGGGCGTATACGAGCAGTACTTC.

The CDR3, as DNA: TGTGCCAGCAGCCCCCTTTTCCTCGCAGGGACCAATGAGCAGTTCTTC. Amino acids: CASSPLFLAGTNEQFF. The chain is built from TRBV14 and TRBJ2-1; D may match TRBD1 or TRBD2 (5 bases each). Trimming took 4 bases from V and 6 from J, leaving 19 bases between them. Germline V lookup: CDR1 SGHDN, CDR2 FVKESK. The CDR3 length is 16 residues.

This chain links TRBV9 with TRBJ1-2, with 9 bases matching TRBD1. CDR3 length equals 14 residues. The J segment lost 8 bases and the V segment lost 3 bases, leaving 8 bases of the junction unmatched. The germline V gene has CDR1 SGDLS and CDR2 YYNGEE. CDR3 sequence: CASSGGDRERGYTF. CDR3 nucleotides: TGTGCCAGCAGCGGCGGGGACAGGGAGCGGGGCTACACCTTC.

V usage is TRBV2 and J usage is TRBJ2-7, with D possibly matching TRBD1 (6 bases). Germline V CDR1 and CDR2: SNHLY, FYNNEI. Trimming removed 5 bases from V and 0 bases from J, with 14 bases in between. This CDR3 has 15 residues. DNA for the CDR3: TGTGCCAGCAGTCCGAACAGGGCCCTCTCCTACGAGCAGTACTTC. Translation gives CASSPNRALSYEQYF.

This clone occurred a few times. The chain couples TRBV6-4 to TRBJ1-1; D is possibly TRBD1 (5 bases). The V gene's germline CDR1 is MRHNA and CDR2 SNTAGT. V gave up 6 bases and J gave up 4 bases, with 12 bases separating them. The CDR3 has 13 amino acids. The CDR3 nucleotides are TGTGCCAGCAGGTTACAGGATGGCACTGAAGCTTTCTTT. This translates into CASRLQDGTEAFF.

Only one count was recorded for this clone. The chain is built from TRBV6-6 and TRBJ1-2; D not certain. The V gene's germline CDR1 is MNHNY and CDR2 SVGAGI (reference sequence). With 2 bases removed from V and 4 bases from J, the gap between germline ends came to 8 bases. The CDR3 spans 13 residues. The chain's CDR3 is CASSYDGSYGYTF. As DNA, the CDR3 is TGTGCCAGCAGTTACGACGGGAGCTATGGCTACACCTTC.

The CDR3 coding sequence is TGTGCCAGCAGTTCCGACCAGGGGGGAGTTAGCAATCAGCCCCAGCATTTT. Protein sequence: CASSSDQGGVSNQPQHF. V is TRBV5-6 and J is TRBJ1-5; 7 nucleotides match TRBD1. Trimming cost V 5 bases and J 0 bases; bases outside gene matches: 11. Germline V lookup: CDR1 SGHDT, CDR2 YYEEEE. CDR3 size: 17 residues.

DNA for the CDR3: TGTGCCAGCAGGGGGAGCCGGGACAGACCGTACGAGCAGTACTTC. Protein product: CASRGSRDRPYEQYF. This chain connects TRBV5-4 to TRBJ2-7; 7 nucleotides match TRBD1. CDR3 size: 15 residues. Trimming at V came to 5 bases and at J to 4 bases, leaving 12 bases not matched to a gene. Germline values: CDR1 SGHNT, CDR2 YYREEE (reference sequence).

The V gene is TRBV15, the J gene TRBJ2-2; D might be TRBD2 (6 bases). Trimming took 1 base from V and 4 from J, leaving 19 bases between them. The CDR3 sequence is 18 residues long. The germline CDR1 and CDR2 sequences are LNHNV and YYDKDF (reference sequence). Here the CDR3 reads CATSRVGGAGTPTGELFF. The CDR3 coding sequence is TGTGCCACCAGCAGAGTTGGGGGTGCGGGGACCCCCACCGGGGAGCTGTTTTTT.

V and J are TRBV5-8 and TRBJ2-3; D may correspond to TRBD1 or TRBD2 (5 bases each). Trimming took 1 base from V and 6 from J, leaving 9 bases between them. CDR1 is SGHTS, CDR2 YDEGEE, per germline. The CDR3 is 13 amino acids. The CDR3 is CASSLIGTDTQYF. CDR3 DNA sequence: TGTGCCAGCAGCTTGATAGGGACGGATACGCAGTATTTT.

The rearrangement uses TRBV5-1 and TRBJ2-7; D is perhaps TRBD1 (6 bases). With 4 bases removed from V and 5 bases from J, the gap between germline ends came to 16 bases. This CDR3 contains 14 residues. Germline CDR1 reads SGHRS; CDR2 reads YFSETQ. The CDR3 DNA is TGCGCCAGCAGCGCACAACAGGGCACAAACGAGCAGTACTTC. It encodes CASSAQQGTNEQYF.

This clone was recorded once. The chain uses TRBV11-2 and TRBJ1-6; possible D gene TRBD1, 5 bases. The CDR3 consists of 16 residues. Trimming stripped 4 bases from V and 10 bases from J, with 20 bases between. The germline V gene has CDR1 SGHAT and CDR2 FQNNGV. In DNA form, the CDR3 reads TGTGCCAGCAGCTACCGGGACCTACCGCCTGAGTCACCCCTCCACTTT. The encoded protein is CASSYRDLPPESPLHF.

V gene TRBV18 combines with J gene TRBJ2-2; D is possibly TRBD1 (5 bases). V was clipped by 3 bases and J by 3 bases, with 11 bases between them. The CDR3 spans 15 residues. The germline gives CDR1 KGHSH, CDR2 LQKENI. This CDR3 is CASSPRDMDTGELFF. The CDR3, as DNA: TGTGCCAGCTCACCCAGGGATATGGACACCGGGGAGCTGTTTTTT.

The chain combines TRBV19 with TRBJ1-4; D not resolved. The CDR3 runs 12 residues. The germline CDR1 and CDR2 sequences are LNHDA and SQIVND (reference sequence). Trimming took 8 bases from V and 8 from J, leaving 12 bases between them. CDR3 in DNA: TGTGCCAGTGGCGTGGTGGGGGAAAAACTGTTTTTT. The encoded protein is CASGVVGEKLFF.

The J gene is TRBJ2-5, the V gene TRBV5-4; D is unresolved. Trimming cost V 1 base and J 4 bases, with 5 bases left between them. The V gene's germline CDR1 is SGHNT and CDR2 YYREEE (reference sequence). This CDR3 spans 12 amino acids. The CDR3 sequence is CASSLQRETQYF. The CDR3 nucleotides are TGTGCCAGCAGCTTGCAGAGAGAGACCCAGTACTTC.

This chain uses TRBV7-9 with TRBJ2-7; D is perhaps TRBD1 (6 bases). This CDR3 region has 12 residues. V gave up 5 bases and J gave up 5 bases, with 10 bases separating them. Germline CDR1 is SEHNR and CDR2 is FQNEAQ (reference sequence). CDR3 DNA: TGTGCCAGCAGCAGGGACATCCACGAGCAGTACTTC. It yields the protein CASSRDIHEQYF.

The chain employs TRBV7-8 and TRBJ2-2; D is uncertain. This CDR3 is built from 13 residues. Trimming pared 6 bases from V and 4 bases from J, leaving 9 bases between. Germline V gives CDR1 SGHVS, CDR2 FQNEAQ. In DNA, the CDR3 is TGTGCCAGCAGGCCAACTGGCACCGGGGAGCTGTTTTTT. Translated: CASRPTGTGELFF.

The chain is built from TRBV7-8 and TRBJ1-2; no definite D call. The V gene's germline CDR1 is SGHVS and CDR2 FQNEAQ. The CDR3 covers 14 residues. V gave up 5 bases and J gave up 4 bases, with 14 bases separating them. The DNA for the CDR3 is TGTGCCAGCAGCCCTCGACGGGAGACCTATGGCTACACCTTC. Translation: CASSPRRETYGYTF.

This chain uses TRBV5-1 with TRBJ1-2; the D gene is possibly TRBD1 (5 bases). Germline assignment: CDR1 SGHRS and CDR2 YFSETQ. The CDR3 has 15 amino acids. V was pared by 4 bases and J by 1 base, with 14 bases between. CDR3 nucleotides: TGCGCCAGCAGCCCGCGACAGCATGATAACTATGGCTACACCTTC. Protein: CASSPRQHDNYGYTF.

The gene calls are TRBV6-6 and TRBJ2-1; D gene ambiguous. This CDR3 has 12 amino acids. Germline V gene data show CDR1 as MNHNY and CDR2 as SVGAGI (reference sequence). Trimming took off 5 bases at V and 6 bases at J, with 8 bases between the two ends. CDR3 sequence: CASSRHPNEQFF. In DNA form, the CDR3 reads TGTGCCAGCAGTCGACATCCCAATGAGCAGTTCTTC.

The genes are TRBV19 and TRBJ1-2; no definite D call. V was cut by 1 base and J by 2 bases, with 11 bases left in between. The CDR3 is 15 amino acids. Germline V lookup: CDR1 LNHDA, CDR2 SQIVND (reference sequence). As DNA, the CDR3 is TGTGCCAGTAGTATAGTATTGGGGAAAAACTATGGCTACACCTTC. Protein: CASSIVLGKNYGYTF.

CDR3 coding DNA: TGTGCCAGCAGTTACTCGGGGCAGGTCTACGAGCAGTACTTC. Its protein is CASSYSGQVYEQYF. This chain connects TRBV6-6 to TRBJ2-7, with D possibly being TRBD1 (5 bases). Between the trimmed V and J ends, which lost 0 bases and 3 bases, there was a span of 9 bases. There are 14 residues in the CDR3. Per germline, CDR1 MNHNY and CDR2 SVGAGI (reference sequence).